The sequence of this TCR beta chain was determined in a study of Graves' ophthalmopathy and Graves' hyperthyroidism (dated 2018 in TCRdb). Background for the entire study: Hyperthyroidism was considered stable if no progression to ophthalmopathy occurred within 18 months of follow-up. To tell Graves' ophthalmopathy apart from Graves' hyperthyroidism, and to predict which patients would progress to ophthalmopathy, the study relied on TCR beta repertoire signatures. In total, approximately 140 blood samples were TCR-sequenced: 43 ophthalmopathy, around 75 hyperthyroidism and approximately 17 hyperthyroidism-to-ophthalmopathy patients. To explore V-J signatures that separate ophthalmopathy from hyperthyroidism, a discovery set of 100 patients was enrolled, consisting of 43 with ophthalmopathy and roughly 59 with stable hyperthyroidism. The independent validation cohort included 18 hyperthyroidism patients plus 17 patients who later progressed from hyperthyroidism to ophthalmopathy. In a handful of hyperthyroidism patients, the T-cell repertoire of thyroid tissue was compared with the T-cell repertoire of blood. After sampling, hyperthyroidism patients received methimazole starting at 30 mg daily, and ophthalmopathy patients received high-dose intravenous methylprednisolone. Beyond this particular receptor, the publication reports: Ophthalmopathy was separated from stable hyperthyroidism by the 13-signature model with more than 85% sensitivity and 81% to 84% specificity in cross-validation and with 80%/75% in the test set. In validation, the model predicted ophthalmopathy progression with more than 70% sensitivity and roughly 72% specificity; eleven to twelve predicted patients were CT-confirmed with GO in a median of approximately 6.5 months. Most of the expanded thyroid clonotypes with a frequency above 0.001 were also detected in blood, and it was suggested that the thyroid immune response may be reflected by blood repertoires. No statistical method was used to predetermine the sample size, and group allocation was not hidden from the investigators.

Trimming leaves V shorter by 3 bases and J shorter by 4 bases, with the junction holding 1 base beyond the gene matches. Its CDR3 holds 15 amino acids, cysteine through phenylalanine. Solely the CDR3 DNA is kept, with 45 bases framed from the first base. From a lookup of the germline V gene (reference sequence), CDR1 and CDR2 are SGHAT and FQDESV. Worth noting for this clonotype: Its antigen has not been determined. The record has no base qualities; no much larger clone is one base away.

For repertoire sequencing, the TCR beta CDR3 regions were amplified from RNA transcripts. The first round of RT-PCR was done with HTBI primers and the Qiagen OneStep RT-PCR kit, and was followed by a second round of multiplex PCR, then size selection and purification. Sequencing of the libraries was carried out on an Illumina HiSeq2000 in paired-end mode with 100 bp reads. The study's processing was this. SOAPnuke was used for read processing, and reads with adapters, uncalled bases, a mean Phred below 15, or no exact constant-primer or identifier match were discarded. High-quality paired reads were merged with COPE v1.2.5. Clonotypes were defined as unique nucleotide sequences and were aligned to IMGT TRB V, D and J references using MiTCR v1.1. Only V-J combinations with frequency above 0.0001 were analysed, covering more than 99% of repertoires. A TCR clonal expansion and chaos score per V-J combination was defined as the ratio of F50 clonal expansion to chaos observed in the TCRdist matrix. Features were reduced by Welch's t-statistics and random forest to some 13 V-J combinations, which fed a naive Bayes classifier. Thyroid-blood repertoire similarity was quantified with the Morisita-Horn index. The public reads were run again by TCRdb, first through fastp at Q25 and then through MiXCR, and only productive beta chains were kept. Entries are consolidated by CDR3 protein sequence, retaining the most common genes and DNA. TCRdb's processing, not the study's, gives the V and J calls here. The sample includes about 550,000 distinct CDR3 sequences, with less than 40% observed a single time. The ten largest account for about 4% of the sample.

Patients with hyperthyroidism were aged 18 to 65 years, had been newly diagnosed, and had a disease duration of less than 2 months. Patients were excluded if they had other autoimmune diseases, uncontrolled infections, pregnancy or lactation. Clinical symptoms, serum thyroxine, TRAb, thyroid ultrasound and orbital computed tomography formed the basis of the diagnosis. Total RNA was extracted using Trizol reagent, and RNA quality was checked on an Agilent 2100 Bioanalyzer. The TCR sequence derives from an adult man with Graves' hyperthyroidism. The receptor chain draws on TRBV11-1 and TRBJ2-2; 11 bases in the junction line up with TRBD2. The sequenced sample consisted of peripheral blood or thyroid tissue (not recorded which). The CDR3 reads CASSLTSGTTGELFF. At the DNA level, the sequence is TGTGCCAGCAGCTTGACTAGCGGGACCACCGGGGAGCTGTTTTTT. With the portions outside the CDR3 filled from the reference TRBV11-1 and TRBJ2-2 genes, the complete variable region becomes EAEVAQSPRYKITEKSQAVAFWCDPISGHATLYWYRQILGQGPELLVQFQDESVVDDSQLPKDRFSAERLKGVDSTLKIQPAELGDSAMYLCASSLTSGTTGELFFGEGSRLTVL.